Each of the 10 T cell receptor beta chains below was sequenced from the same sample in a study of metastatic and nonmetastatic thyroid tumors. Thyroid surgery had not been preceded by any treatment in any patient. TCRdb re-called the PCR reads with MiXCR. Of fewer than 40,000 clones listed, approximately 20% are singletons. Specimen: tumor tissue. These receptors were obtained from a female donor with papillary thyroid cancer or a benign thyroid nodule (not recorded which). Some clones in this sample may be carry-over from other donors' samples.

This clone showed up many times. The rearrangement uses TRBV20-1 and TRBJ2-1; the match to TRBD2 covers 15 bases. Germline trimming cut 1 base from V and 4 bases from J; bases unmatched to any gene: 5. Germline V gene lookup returns CDR1 DFQATT and CDR2 SNEGSKA (reference sequence). This CDR3 has 17 amino acids. In nucleotides, the CDR3 is TGCAGTGCTAGAGCTCGGACTAGCGGGAGGGGGTACAATGAGCAGTTCTTC. This gives the protein CSARARTSGRGYNEQFF.

This clone was seen at least ten times. J is TRBJ2-5 and V is TRBV3-1; 7 nucleotides align to TRBD1. Germline assignment: CDR1 LGHDT and CDR2 YNNKEL (reference sequence). This CDR3 spans 16 amino acids. After removal of 2 bases from V and 5 bases from J, the junction contained 11 bases not matched to a gene. CDR3 amino acids: CASSQRRQGVYETQYF. CDR3 bases: TGTGCCAGCAGCCAACGAAGACAGGGCGTATACGAGACCCAGTACTTC.

This chain connects TRBV6-2 or TRBV6-3 to TRBJ2-7; weak D call: TRBD2 (6 bases). CDR1 MNHEY and CDR2 SVGEGT come from the germline V gene. This CDR3 spans 15 amino acids. Deletions cut 2 bases from V and 4 bases from J, with 15 bases between. CDR3 residues: CASSYRRGGPYEQYF. The CDR3 DNA is TGTGCCAGCAGTTACAGGAGGGGCGGACCATACGAGCAGTACTTC.

This clone was observed a handful of times. The V call is TRBV6-1, the J call TRBJ1-5; D possibly corresponds to TRBD1 (5 bases). CDR3 length: 16 amino acids. Trimming shortened V by 6 bases and J by 7 bases, and 22 bases separated the two germline ends. The germline CDR1 and CDR2 sequences are MNHNS and SASEGT. CDR3 residues: CASSPLFTGGYQPQHF. CDR3 coding DNA: TGTGCCAGCAGCCCCCTCTTTACAGGTGGCTACCAGCCCCAGCATTTT.

This clone was seen a few times. The CDR3: CASSPHRVLGYGYTF. In nucleotides, the CDR3 is TGTGCCAGCAGCCCCCACAGGGTGCTCGGCTATGGCTACACCTTC. The V gene is TRBV12-3 or TRBV12-4, the J gene TRBJ1-2; D may be TRBD1 (6 bases). The CDR3 loop spans 15 amino acids. Trimming pared 6 bases from V and 4 bases from J, leaving 18 bases between.

This clone has only a few counts. This chain joins TRBV27 and TRBJ2-7, with D perhaps given as TRBD1 or TRBD2 (7 bases each). Germline-derived CDR1 and CDR2 are MNHEY and SMNVEV (reference sequence). The CDR3 covers 17 residues. The V gene lost 2 bases and the J gene lost 4 bases, with 21 bases spanning the gap. The CDR3 sequence is CASSLGTAGPTLYEQYF. The CDR3, as DNA: TGTGCCAGCAGTTTAGGGACAGCGGGACCCACCCTTTACGAGCAGTACTTC.

This clone showed up just a few times. The junction differs from germline at one of its ends, possibly a read error. The chain has TRBV19 and TRBJ2-6; D is possibly TRBD1 (5 bases). The CDR3 is 15 amino acids. CDR1 LNHDA and CDR2 SQIVND come from the germline V gene (reference sequence). In DNA form, the CDR3 reads TGTGCCAGTGGCCTTGGACCGTCTGGGGCCAACGTCCTGACCTTC. Translating it yields CASGLGPSGANVLTF.

This chain links TRBV6-2 or TRBV6-3 with TRBJ2-1; 9 nucleotides match TRBD1. The J segment lost 7 bases and the V segment lost 6 bases, leaving 22 bases of the junction unmatched. Germline assignment: CDR1 MNHEY and CDR2 SVGEGT. The CDR3 length is 19 residues. The CDR3, as DNA: TGTGCCAGCAGGGGTCGAGGATTTAGTACCGGGACAGGGTTGAATGAGCAGTTCTTC. Its protein is CASRGRGFSTGTGLNEQFF.

A note on this clone: This may be a read error: a much more frequent sequence differs by one nucleotide. The chain is built from TRBV28 and TRBJ1-3; tentative D call: TRBD1 (5 bases). Germline CDR1 MDHEN, CDR2 SYDVKM. With 6 bases removed from V and 1 base from J, the gap between germline ends came to 22 bases. The CDR3 runs to 18 residues. The CDR3 nucleotides read TGTGCCAGCAGACCCGGGGGGATCAGCTTAATTTCTGGAAACACCATATATTTT. This translates into CASRPGGISLISGNTIYF. The full variable domain, rest sourced from reference TRBV28 and TRBJ1-3, is DVKVTQSSRYLVKRTGEKVFLECVQDMDHENMFWYRQDPGLGLRLIYFSYDVKMKEKGDIPEGYSVSREKKERFSLILESASTNQTSMYLCASRPGGISLISGNTIYFGEGSWLTVV.

This clone was picked up many times. The genes are TRBV20-1 and TRBJ2-7; D perhaps matches TRBD2 (6 bases). V shed 6 bases and J shed 3 bases, with 15 bases lying between them. From germline, CDR1 is DFQATT and CDR2 SNEGSKA (reference sequence). The CDR3 contains 13 residues. The DNA for the CDR3 is TGCAGTGCCCGGGGACTCACCGTCTACGAGCAGTACTTC. Residues: CSARGLTVYEQYF.